The clone carrying this T cell receptor beta chain was seen only once. This specimen comes from a study of blood T cell repertoires in COVID-19. Some clones are missing from TCRdb's copy, which holds only in-frame ones; the method was immunoSEQ multiplex PCR. Here the sample spans about 130,000 clones, roughly 90% being singletons. With 5 bases removed from V and 5 bases from J, the gap between germline ends came to 17 bases. CDR3 length: 15 amino acids. CDR1 is MGHRA, CDR2 YSYEKL, per germline. Sequencing was done on a sample of peripheral blood. J is TRBJ2-3 and V is TRBV4-1; a weak D match, TRBD1 (5 bases). This clonotype originated in a man aged 55 to 69 with COVID-19, enrolled during active disease. CDR3 coding DNA: TGCGCCAGCAGCGCAGTCCGGCAGGGAAAAGATACGCAGTATTTT. Residues: CASSAVRQGKDTQYF.